Listed below are T cell receptor beta chains from one sample, sequenced in a study of beta chain features in type 1 diabetes. Sequencing was performed with immunoSEQ multiplex PCR; in TCRdb, only in-frame clones are kept and a portion is missing. This sample yields 500,000 to 700,000 clones, of which 15% to 17% are seen a single time; about 0.093% belongs to the top ten. Source material: naive CD4+ T cells from blood. These receptors were taken from a man aged 18 to 29 in good health. The CDR3 runs from the conserved cysteine through the conserved F or W. D genes are given only for firm matches. Expanded clones are given a class, and other clones once, few, many or no size at all.

cdr3_nt: TGTGCCAGCAGCGTAGCAGGGAGGAACACTGAAGCTTTCTTT
cdr3_aa: CASSVAGRNTEAFF
v_call: TRBV9
cdr3_length: 14
d_call: -
clone_size: -
j_call: TRBJ1-1

cdr3_nt: TGCGCCAGCAGCTTGGGTGAGACTAGCGGGTCCGATCGCCGCGGCTACGAGCAGTACTTC
cdr3_aa: CASSLGETSGSDRRGYEQYF
v_call: TRBV5-1
cdr3_length: 20
d_call: TRBD2
clone_size: -
j_call: TRBJ2-7

cdr3_nt: TGTGCCAGCAGACGTACAGGGAATTATTTCGAGCAGTACTTC
cdr3_aa: CASRRTGNYFEQYF
v_call: TRBV28
cdr3_length: 14
d_call: -
clone_size: few
j_call: TRBJ2-7

cdr3_nt: TGTGCCAGTAGTTCAAGAGACTTCACAGATACGCAGTATTTT
cdr3_aa: CASSSRDFTDTQYF
v_call: TRBV19
cdr3_length: 14
d_call: -
clone_size: -
j_call: TRBJ2-3

cdr3_nt: TGTGCCAGCAGCTTAAGGGGAACGGTCACCGGGGAGCTGTTTTTT
cdr3_aa: CASSLRGTVTGELFF
v_call: TRBV7-3
cdr3_length: 15
d_call: -
clone_size: -
j_call: TRBJ2-2

cdr3_nt: TGTGCCATCGCGCAGGGGCCCGCCTACGAGCAGTACTTC
cdr3_aa: CAIAQGPAYEQYF
v_call: TRBV10-3
cdr3_length: 13
d_call: -
clone_size: -
j_call: TRBJ2-7

cdr3_nt: TGTGCCAGCTCACCACGAAGCCAGCCTAATGAAAAACTGTTTTTT
cdr3_aa: CASSPRSQPNEKLFF
v_call: TRBV18
cdr3_length: 15
d_call: -
clone_size: few
j_call: TRBJ1-4

cdr3_nt: TGTGCCAGTAGCCCGCTATTCGATACCTACGAGCAGTACTTC
cdr3_aa: CASSPLFDTYEQYF
v_call: TRBV19
cdr3_length: 14
d_call: -
clone_size: -
j_call: TRBJ2-7

cdr3_nt: TGTGCCAGCAGCTTGGTAAGACAGATCTACGAGCAGTACTTC
cdr3_aa: CASSLVRQIYEQYF
v_call: TRBV5-6
cdr3_length: 14
d_call: -
clone_size: -
j_call: TRBJ2-7

cdr3_nt: TGCAGCGTGGTACAGGGATTCTCTGGAAACACCATATATTTT
cdr3_aa: CSVVQGFSGNTIYF
v_call: TRBV29-1
cdr3_length: 14
d_call: -
clone_size: few
j_call: TRBJ1-3

cdr3_nt: TGCGCCAGCAGCTTCTTCCAAATCAATGAGCAGTTCTTC
cdr3_aa: CASSFFQINEQFF
v_call: TRBV5-1
cdr3_length: 13
d_call: -
clone_size: few
j_call: TRBJ2-1

cdr3_nt: TGTGCCAGCAGTCCCGGAGGGAGGGCCGAAAACATTCAGTACTTC
cdr3_aa: CASSPGGRAENIQYF
v_call: TRBV28
cdr3_length: 15
d_call: TRBD2
clone_size: -
j_call: TRBJ2-4

cdr3_nt: TGTGCCAGCAGCTTAGGCGGTACATATAGCAATCAGCCCCAGCATTTT
cdr3_aa: CASSLGGTYSNQPQHF
v_call: TRBV11-2
cdr3_length: 16
d_call: -
clone_size: -
j_call: TRBJ1-5

cdr3_nt: TGCAGCGTGAAGGGACAGGGGGCTTTGGAGACCCAGTACTTC
cdr3_aa: CSVKGQGALETQYF
v_call: TRBV29-1
cdr3_length: 14
d_call: TRBD1
clone_size: few
j_call: TRBJ2-5

cdr3_nt: TGTGCCAGTGAGGTTGGGGGTTCGAACTATGGCTACACCTTC
cdr3_aa: CASEVGGSNYGYTF
v_call: TRBV19
cdr3_length: 14
d_call: -
clone_size: -
j_call: TRBJ1-2

cdr3_nt: TGCGCCAGCAGCCCGGGTAACACCGGGGAGCTGTTTTTT
cdr3_aa: CASSPGNTGELFF
v_call: TRBV5-1
cdr3_length: 13
d_call: -
clone_size: -
j_call: TRBJ2-2

cdr3_nt: TGTGCCATCAGTGAGTCCCACCACGGATTACCTGGTGGCTACACCTTC
cdr3_aa: CAISESHHGLPGGYTF
v_call: TRBV10-3
cdr3_length: 16
d_call: -
clone_size: -
j_call: TRBJ1-2

cdr3_nt: TGCAGCGTTGGAGAGGGGCAGGGGGGCTCTCAGCCCCAGCATTTT
cdr3_aa: CSVGEGQGGSQPQHF
v_call: TRBV29-1
cdr3_length: 15
d_call: TRBD1
clone_size: few
j_call: TRBJ1-5

cdr3_nt: TGTGCCAGCAGCTTAGAGGCACAGGGGGCCGAGCAGTACTTC
cdr3_aa: CASSLEAQGAEQYF
v_call: TRBV7-2
cdr3_length: 14
d_call: TRBD1
clone_size: few
j_call: TRBJ2-7

cdr3_nt: TGTGCCAGCAGCGAAGACAAGAAAAGTGAAGCTTTCTTT
cdr3_aa: CASSEDKKSEAFF
v_call: TRBV4-2
cdr3_length: 13
d_call: -
clone_size: -
j_call: TRBJ1-1

cdr3_nt: TGTGCCAGTAAAAAAATATCGAAGACCTCTTACACTGAAGCTTTCTTT
cdr3_aa: CASKKISKTSYTEAFF
v_call: TRBV19
cdr3_length: 16
d_call: -
clone_size: -
j_call: TRBJ1-1

cdr3_nt: TGTGCCAGCTCACCAAGTCCGGGATCAGAGACCCAGTACTTC
cdr3_aa: CASSPSPGSETQYF
v_call: TRBV18
cdr3_length: 14
d_call: -
clone_size: -
j_call: TRBJ2-5

cdr3_nt: TGTGCCAGCAGCCCCGGGACAGGTAGCTCCTATAATTCACCCCTCCACTTT
cdr3_aa: CASSPGTGSSYNSPLHF
v_call: TRBV5-4
cdr3_length: 17
d_call: TRBD1
clone_size: -
j_call: TRBJ1-6

cdr3_nt: TGTGCCTGGAGGGGACAGCTGAACACTGAAGCTTTCTTT
cdr3_aa: CAWRGQLNTEAFF
v_call: TRBV30
cdr3_length: 13
d_call: TRBD1
clone_size: few
j_call: TRBJ1-1